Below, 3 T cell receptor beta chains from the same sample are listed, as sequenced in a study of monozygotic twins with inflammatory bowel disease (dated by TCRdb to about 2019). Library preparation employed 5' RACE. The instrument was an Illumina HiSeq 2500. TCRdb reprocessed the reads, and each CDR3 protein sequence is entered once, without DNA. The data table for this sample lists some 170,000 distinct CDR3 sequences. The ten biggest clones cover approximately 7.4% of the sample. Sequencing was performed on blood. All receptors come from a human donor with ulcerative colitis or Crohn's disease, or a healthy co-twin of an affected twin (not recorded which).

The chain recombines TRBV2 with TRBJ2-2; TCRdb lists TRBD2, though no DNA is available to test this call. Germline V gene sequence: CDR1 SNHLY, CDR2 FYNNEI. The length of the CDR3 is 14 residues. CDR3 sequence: CAMRAGEGTGELFF.

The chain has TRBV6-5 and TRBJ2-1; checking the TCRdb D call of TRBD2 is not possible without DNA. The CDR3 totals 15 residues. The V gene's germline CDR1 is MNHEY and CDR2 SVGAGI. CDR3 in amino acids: CASSYSASGGGEQFF.

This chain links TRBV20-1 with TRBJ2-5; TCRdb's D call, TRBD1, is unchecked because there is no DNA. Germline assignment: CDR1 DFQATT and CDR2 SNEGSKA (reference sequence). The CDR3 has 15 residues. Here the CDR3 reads CSAILGQGIQETQYF.